The 26 T cell receptor beta chains below were found in one sample sequenced in a study of cytomegalovirus exposure and HLA in healthy donors. The study ran its PCR with 60 Vbeta and 13 Jbeta primers. The data were produced by immunoSEQ multiplex PCR, yet TCRdb's version contains in-frame clones alone and is incomplete. This table has some 65,000 clones, approximately 80% appearing once. The sample comprised PBMCs. The receptor set was obtained from a girl aged 5 to 17 in good health and CMV-seropositive.

This rearrangement joins TRBV29-1 to TRBJ1-2; TRBD1 matches 8 bases. Germline V gene data show CDR1 as SQVTM and CDR2 as ANQGSEA. The trim removed 4 bases at V and 8 bases at J, leaving 9 bases unmatched. The CDR3 length is 13 residues. In DNA, the CDR3 is TGCAGCGTTGTCGGGCAGGGGGCTTGGGGCTACACCTTC. Amino acids: CSVVGQGAWGYTF. Drawing the rest from reference TRBV29-1 and TRBJ1-2, the complete variable domain is SAVISQKPSRDICQRGTSLTIQCQVDSQVTMMFWYRQQPGQSLTLIATANQGSEATYESGFVIDKFPISRPNLTFSTLTVSNMSPEDSSIYLCSVVGQGAWGYTFGSGTRLTVV.

The gene calls are TRBV19 and TRBJ1-2, with 8 bases lining up with TRBD1. Unmatched junction bases numbered 8, after V lost 8 bases and J lost 3 bases. The CDR3 spans 14 residues. Germline lookup yields CDR1 LNHDA and CDR2 SQIVND (reference sequence). This CDR3 is CASVHGTGDYGYTF. CDR3 nucleotides: TGTGCCAGTGTCCACGGGACAGGAGACTATGGCTACACCTTC.

This chain links TRBV6-5 with TRBJ1-1; perhaps TRBD1 as D (6 bases). The CDR3 contains 15 residues. Germline loops: CDR1 MNHEY, CDR2 SVGAGI. V lost 5 bases to trimming and J lost 4 bases, with 17 bases between them. This CDR3 reads CASSPPGTQGTEAFF. CDR3 DNA: TGTGCCAGCAGTCCCCCCGGGACACAAGGCACTGAAGCTTTCTTT.

The rearrangement uses TRBV19 and TRBJ2-3, with a weak D call TRBD2 (6 bases). Per germline, CDR1 LNHDA and CDR2 SQIVND (reference sequence). V was trimmed by 4 bases and J by 2 bases, leaving 13 bases between them. The CDR3 extends over 15 amino acids. CDR3 region: CASSNRDSFTDTQYF. The CDR3 DNA reads as TGTGCCAGTAGTAACCGGGACTCCTTCACAGATACGCAGTATTTT. The full variable domain, with the rest looked up from reference TRBV19 and TRBJ2-3, is DGGITQSPKYLFRKEGQNVTLSCEQNLNHDAMYWYRQDPGQGLRLIYYSQIVNDFQKGDIAEGYSVSREKKESFPLTVTSAQKNPTAFYLCASSNRDSFTDTQYFGPGTRLTVL.

The gene calls are TRBV5-6 and TRBJ1-1; no reliable D call. This CDR3 spans 13 amino acids. The germline V and J ends were trimmed by 4 bases and 2 bases, with 9 bases remaining between them. Germline CDR1 and CDR2: SGHDT and YYEEEE. The CDR3 DNA reads as TGTGCCAGCAGCGCAGGCCCAAACACTGAAGCTTTCTTT. Protein product: CASSAGPNTEAFF. Using reference TRBV5-6 and TRBJ1-1 for the parts outside the CDR3, the full variable domain is DAGVTQSPTHLIKTRGQQVTLRCSPKSGHDTVSWYQQALGQGPQFIFQYYEEEERQRGNFPDRFSGHQFPNYSSELNVNALLLGDSALYLCASSAGPNTEAFFGQGTRLTVV.

This clone showed up just a few times. The rearrangement uses TRBV7-9 and TRBJ1-2; D gene uncertain. Germline V lookup: CDR1 SEHNR, CDR2 FQNEAQ (reference sequence). Trimming left V 1 base short and J 8 bases short, with 8 bases between. CDR3 length: 12 amino acids. This chain's CDR3 is CASSLERQGYTF. As DNA, the CDR3 is TGTGCCAGCAGCTTAGAGCGGCAAGGCTACACCTTC.

V is TRBV5-1 and J is TRBJ1-4, with 11 bases identical to TRBD1. The length of the CDR3 is 17 residues. The germline V gene has CDR1 SGHRS and CDR2 YFSETQ. V lost 3 bases and J lost 4; bases outside the gene matches: 8. CDR3 sequence reads: CASSSADRGRRNEKLFF. CDR3 DNA: TGCGCCAGCAGCTCCGCGGACAGGGGGCGTCGTAATGAAAAACTGTTTTTT.

The V and J genes are TRBV6-5 and TRBJ1-5; 7 bases align to TRBD1. CDR3 length: 12 residues. Germline trimming cut 5 bases from V and 7 bases from J; bases unmatched to any gene: 2. Germline values: CDR1 MNHEY, CDR2 SVGAGI. CDR3 nucleotide sequence: TGTGCCAGCAGTACAGGGGTGCAGCCCCAGCATTTT. Its translation is CASSTGVQPQHF.

The rearrangement joins TRBV11-2 to TRBJ1-1; 7 bases align to TRBD1. The CDR3 has 12 amino acids. The V segment lost 4 bases and the J segment 5 bases; nucleotides outside the gene matches: 1. The germline CDR1 and CDR2 sequences are SGHAT and FQNNGV. The CDR3 loop is CASSSGGTEAFF. The CDR3 DNA reads TGTGCCAGCAGCTCAGGGGGGACTGAAGCTTTCTTT.

CDR3 coding DNA: TGTGCCAGCAGTCCCGGACAGGCCAGCAATCAGCCCCAGCATTTT. Encoded protein: CASSPGQASNQPQHF. The rearrangement uses TRBV28 and TRBJ1-5; 7 bases align to TRBD1. With 5 bases clipped from V and 1 base from J, the junction kept 5 bases outside the gene matches. Per the germline V gene, CDR1 is MDHEN and CDR2 is SYDVKM. There are 15 residues in the CDR3.

The rearrangement joins TRBV19 to TRBJ1-5; TRBD1 might be the D (6 bases). The CDR3 has 13 amino acids. The V end was cut by 7 bases, the J end by 7 bases, with 14 bases between. CDR1 and CDR2 from the germline V gene are LNHDA and SQIVND (reference sequence). The CDR3 bases are TGTGCCAGTAACTCACAGGGTAACCAGCCCCAGCATTTT. Protein product: CASNSQGNQPQHF.

The rearrangement joins TRBV7-2 to TRBJ2-2; 8 bases match TRBD1. Germline-derived CDR1 and CDR2 are SGHTA and FQGNSA. This CDR3 spans 15 amino acids. Unmatched junction bases numbered 7, after V lost 5 bases and J lost 5 bases. CDR3: CASSPDYRGTGELFF. CDR3 sequence (DNA): TGTGCCAGCAGCCCGGACTACAGGGGGACCGGGGAGCTGTTTTTT. Filled out from reference TRBV7-2 and TRBJ2-2, the complete variable domain reads GAGVSQSPSNKVTEKGKDVELRCDPISGHTALYWYRQSLGQGLEFLIYFQGNSAPDKSGLPSDRFSAERTGGSVSTLTIQRTQQEDSAVYLCASSPDYRGTGELFFGEGSRLTVL.

This clone is a singleton in its sample. The chain employs TRBV5-1 and TRBJ1-2, with D perhaps TRBD1 (6 bases). Germline CDR1 SGHRS, CDR2 YFSETQ. The V and J ends lost 3 bases and 4 bases respectively, with 19 bases between them. This CDR3 region has 16 residues. The CDR3 DNA sequence: TGCGCCAGCAGCTATACCGGAGACAGGACTCTCTATGGCTACACCTTC. Its translation: CASSYTGDRTLYGYTF.

The V call is TRBV6-1, the J call TRBJ2-3; 8 bases map to TRBD2. The germline CDR1 and CDR2 sequences are MNHNS and SASEGT. With 2 bases clipped from V and 2 bases from J, the junction kept 6 bases outside the gene matches. This CDR3 region has 16 residues. CDR3 in DNA: TGTGCCAGCAGTGAAATCGGGGGGGCCCACACAGATACGCAGTATTTT. This encodes CASSEIGGAHTDTQYF.

The gene calls are TRBV29-1 and TRBJ2-3; the match to TRBD2 covers 7 bases. J was trimmed by 0 bases and V by 5 bases; bases with no gene match: 5. CDR3 length: 14 amino acids. From germline, CDR1 is SQVTM and CDR2 ANQGSEA. The CDR3 loop is CSVSTSRSTDTQYF. The CDR3 DNA reads TGCAGCGTTTCGACTAGCCGCAGCACAGATACGCAGTATTTT.

This clone was counted only a few times. V is TRBV10-3 and J is TRBJ1-2, with 9 bases identical to TRBD1. The CDR3 contains 14 residues. CDR1 is ENHRY and CDR2 is SYGVKD in the germline V gene. J gave up 3 bases and V 6 bases, and 5 bases lay outside the gene matches. The CDR3 region has the DNA TGTGCCATCAGCCAGACAGGGGGGGACTATGGCTACACCTTC. It codes for CAISQTGGDYGYTF.

By sample fraction, this clone is medium-sized. This chain uses TRBV27 with TRBJ2-7; the D is unclear. The ends were cut back, 4 bases at V and 1 base at J, with 11 bases in the middle. The CDR3 extends over 14 amino acids. Germline V gene sequence: CDR1 MNHEY, CDR2 SMNVEV (reference sequence). The CDR3 nucleotides read TGTGCCAGCAGTTCGCCAGAGGCATCCTACGAGCAGTACTTC. As protein: CASSSPEASYEQYF.

Only a few counts were recorded for this clone. The gene calls are TRBV6-6 and TRBJ1-1, with a possible D match to TRBD1 (6 bases). Germline CDR1 and CDR2: MNHNY and SVGAGI (reference sequence). This CDR3 spans 14 amino acids. V was cut by 5 bases and J by 5 bases, with 15 bases left in between. CDR3 DNA sequence: TGTGCCAGCAGTACACTAGGACAGCAAACTGAAGCTTTCTTT. Translation gives CASSTLGQQTEAFF.

This chain connects TRBV5-6 to TRBJ1-3; no reliable D call. The V end was cut by 0 bases, the J end by 1 base, with 5 bases between. The germline CDR1 and CDR2 sequences are SGHDT and YYEEEE. CDR3 length equals 14 residues. This CDR3 reads CASSLGASGNTIYF. In DNA, the CDR3 is TGTGCCAGCAGCTTGGGAGCTTCTGGAAACACCATATATTTT.

The chain is built from TRBV5-6 and TRBJ2-5, with 7 bases fitting TRBD2. V trimming: 1 base; J trimming: 6 bases; junction bases outside the gene matches: 6. The CDR3 is 14 residues long. Per the germline V gene, CDR1 is SGHDT and CDR2 is YYEEEE. The CDR3 DNA follows: TGTGCCAGCAGCTTGCAGCGCGGGGGAAAGACCCAGTACTTC. This translates into CASSLQRGGKTQYF.

This chain links TRBV4-3 with TRBJ2-5; TRBD2 aligns across 7 bases. V dropped 2 bases and J dropped 3; count of bases not matched to a gene: 9. CDR3 length: 16 residues. The germline CDR1 and CDR2 sequences are LGHNA and YSLEER. CDR3 DNA sequence: TGCGCCAGCAGCCAAACCGGGACTACTGTCGAAGAGACCCAGTACTTC. Protein product: CASSQTGTTVEETQYF.

DNA for the CDR3: TGTGCCAGCAGCCCCCGACAGGGGTGGGACAATGAGCAGTTCTTC. This translates into CASSPRQGWDNEQFF. The gene calls are TRBV11-2 and TRBJ2-1; TRBD1 matches 8 bases. V was clipped by 5 bases and J by 5 bases; unmatched bases: 8. Germline V CDR1 and CDR2: SGHAT, FQNNGV. The CDR3 runs 15 residues.

The rearrangement links TRBV6-5 to TRBJ1-1; D remains unclear. This CDR3 region has 11 residues. The germline V gene has CDR1 MNHEY and CDR2 SVGAGI. With 2 bases removed from V and 11 bases from J, the gap between germline ends came to 9 bases. This CDR3 is CASSYLWRAFF. The DNA for the CDR3 is TGTGCCAGCAGTTACCTATGGAGGGCTTTCTTT.

V usage is TRBV6-1 and J usage is TRBJ2-7; D perhaps matches TRBD2 (7 bases). This CDR3 is 14 amino acids long. V was clipped by 2 bases and J by 3 bases, with 11 bases between them. From germline, CDR1 is MNHNS and CDR2 SASEGT. CDR3 nucleotides: TGTGCCAGCAGTGAACTAGGGGGGGACTACGAGCAGTACTTC. This sequence encodes CASSELGGDYEQYF.

The genes are TRBV6-5 and TRBJ2-1; TRBD1 matches 9 bases. The CDR3 is made up of 13 amino acids. Per the germline V gene, CDR1 is MNHEY and CDR2 is SVGAGI. V dropped 2 bases and J dropped 7; count of bases not matched to a gene: 0. CDR3 nucleotides: TGTGCCAGCAGTTACGGGACAGGGAATGAGCAGTTCTTC. Its translation: CASSYGTGNEQFF.

The J gene is TRBJ2-7, the V gene TRBV30, with no clear D. Trimming shortened V by 4 bases and J by 5 bases, and 12 bases separated the two germline ends. The CDR3 is made up of 12 amino acids. The germline V gene has CDR1 GTSNPN and CDR2 SVGIG (reference sequence). CDR3 sequence (DNA): TGTGCCTGGACCTACGATGAAAACGAGCAGTACTTC. Amino acids: CAWTYDENEQYF.